This TCR beta chain is from a study of blood T cells in healthy people across ages. The sample providers were healthy Caucasian people from Russia, aged about 6 to 100. For every donor, a draw yielded around 10 milliliters of peripheral blood. V was pared by 1 base and J by 3 bases, with 21 bases between. The CDR3 consists of 18 residues. Germline CDR1 SGHVS, CDR2 FQNEAQ. The second PCR ran about 6 to 12 cycles with a sample-barcoded 5' primer and J-beta primers. A 12-random-nucleotide template-switch adaptor tagged each cDNA molecule. CDR3-containing paired-end reads numbered at least 3 million in each sample. Each CDR3 protein gets one entry after TCRdb re-called the 5' RACE reads with MiXCR. The top ten clones hold 20% to 25% of a sample with 700,000 to 800,000 distinct CDR3 sequences, 40% to 45% of them seen once.

The TCR originated in a woman aged 55 to 70 in good health. The chain joins TRBV7-8 to TRBJ2-5; D is perhaps TRBD2 (6 bases). The source material was blood. The CDR3 DNA follows: TGTGCCAGCAGCTTAGACGGGACTCCCGGGTATCTGAAAGAGACCCAGTACTTC. This codes for CASSLDGTPGYLKETQYF.